This T cell receptor (beta chain) derives from a study of cytomegalovirus exposure and HLA in healthy donors. Study results and limitations: Previously analyzed data showed that most TCR beta V segments were productive at a frequency of about 90% or about 30%.

As to this clone: The antigen is undetermined.

CDR3 length: 13 residues. Trimming removed 5 bases at V and 5 bases at J, with 12 bases between. Germline values: CDR1 SEHNR, CDR2 FQNEAQ (reference sequence). The PCR employed 60 Vbeta primers together with 13 Jbeta primers. Assay used: immunoSEQ multiplex PCR; TCRdb lists only in-frame clones, some missing. Among 100,000 to 120,000 clones listed, 60% to 85% were seen once. This chain connects TRBV7-9 to TRBJ1-1; D unclear. Sample: PBMCs. This clonotype originated in a woman in her sixties in good health and CMV-seropositive. The CDR3 DNA reads TGTGCCAGCAGCGAAATCTCGGGGACTGAAGCTTTCTTT. Amino acid sequence: CASSEISGTEAFF. Looking up the rest from reference TRBV7-9 and TRBJ1-1 gives the full variable domain: DTGVSQNPRHKITKRGQNVTFRCDPISEHNRLYWYRQTLGQGPEFLTYFQNEAQLEKSRLLSDRFSAERPKGSFSTLEIQRTEQGDSAMYLCASSEISGTEAFFGQGTRLTVV.